The clone carrying this TCR beta chain has only one observation. The antigen remains undetermined. This sample was included in a study of STAT5B mutations in CD4+ large granular lymphocyte leukemia. Study-level results: CD4-sorted patient repertoires seemed more clonal than healthy CD4+ repertoires. Top patient clones used TRBV06 genes more often: 8/27 versus 2/35 in controls.

Buffy coats from healthy blood donors served as controls. Method: immunoSEQ multiplex PCR; TCRdb's copy keeps in-frame clones and lacks some. The sample lists approximately 32,000 clones; roughly 65% were seen once. This CDR3 is 14 amino acids long. Germline values: CDR1 MNHNS, CDR2 SASEGT. The ends lost 4 bases at V and 4 bases at J; junction bases unmatched: 5. The TCR sequence derives from a human donor in good health. The chain joins TRBV6-1 to TRBJ2-3, with 7 bases that match TRBD1. Sequences were obtained from CD4+ T cells from blood buffy coats. CDR3 DNA sequence: TGTGCCAGCAGTGCCCGACAGGGTTCAGATACGCAGTATTTT. It specifies CASSARQGSDTQYF.